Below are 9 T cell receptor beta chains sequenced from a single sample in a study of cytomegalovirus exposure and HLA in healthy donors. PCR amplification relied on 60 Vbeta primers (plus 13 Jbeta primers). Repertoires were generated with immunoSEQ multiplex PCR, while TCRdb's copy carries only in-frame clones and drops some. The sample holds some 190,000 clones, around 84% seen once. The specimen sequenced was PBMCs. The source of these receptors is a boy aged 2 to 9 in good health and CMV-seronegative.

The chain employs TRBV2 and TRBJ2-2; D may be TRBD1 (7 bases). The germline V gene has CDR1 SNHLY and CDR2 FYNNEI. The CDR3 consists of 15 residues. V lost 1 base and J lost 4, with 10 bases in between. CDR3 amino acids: CASSEEQGGTGELFF. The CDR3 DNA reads TGTGCCAGCAGTGAAGAGCAGGGGGGCACCGGGGAGCTGTTTTTT. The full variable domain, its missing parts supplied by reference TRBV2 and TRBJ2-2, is EPEVTQTPSHQVTQMGQEVILRCVPISNHLYFYWYRQILGQKVEFLVSFYNNEISEKSEIFDDQFSVERPDGSNFTLKIRSTKLEDSAMYFCASSEEQGGTGELFFGEGSRLTVL.

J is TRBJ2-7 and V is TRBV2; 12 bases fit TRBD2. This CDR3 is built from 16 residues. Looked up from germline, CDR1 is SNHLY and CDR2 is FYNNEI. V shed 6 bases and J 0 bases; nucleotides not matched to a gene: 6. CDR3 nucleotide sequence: TGTGCCAGCAGGAGGGGACTAGCGGGTCGCTCCTACGAGCAGTACTTC. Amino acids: CASRRGLAGRSYEQYF.

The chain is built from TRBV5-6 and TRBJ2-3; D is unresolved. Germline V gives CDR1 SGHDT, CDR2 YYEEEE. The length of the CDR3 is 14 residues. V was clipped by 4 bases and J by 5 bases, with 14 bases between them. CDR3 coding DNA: TGTGCCAGCAGCCACGGATCAGGTGGAGATACGCAGTATTTT. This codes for CASSHGSGGDTQYF.

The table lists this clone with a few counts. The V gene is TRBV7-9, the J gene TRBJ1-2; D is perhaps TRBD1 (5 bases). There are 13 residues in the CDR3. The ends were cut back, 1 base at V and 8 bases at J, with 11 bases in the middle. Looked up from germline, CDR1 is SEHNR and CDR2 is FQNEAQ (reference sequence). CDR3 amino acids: CASSLETVGGYTF. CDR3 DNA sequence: TGTGCCAGCAGCTTAGAGACAGTGGGGGGCTACACCTTC.

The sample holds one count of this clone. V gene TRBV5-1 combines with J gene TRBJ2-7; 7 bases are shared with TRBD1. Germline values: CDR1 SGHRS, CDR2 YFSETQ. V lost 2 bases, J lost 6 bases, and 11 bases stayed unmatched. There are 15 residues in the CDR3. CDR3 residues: CASSLTLGQSLEQYF. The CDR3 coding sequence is TGCGCCAGCAGCTTAACTCTGGGACAGAGCCTCGAGCAGTACTTC.

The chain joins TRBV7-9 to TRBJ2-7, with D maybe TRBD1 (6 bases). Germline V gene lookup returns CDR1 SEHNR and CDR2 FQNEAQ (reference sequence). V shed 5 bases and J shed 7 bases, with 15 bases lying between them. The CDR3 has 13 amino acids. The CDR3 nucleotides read TGTGCCAGCAGCCCCCCAACTGGGACAGAGCAGTACTTC. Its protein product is CASSPPTGTEQYF.

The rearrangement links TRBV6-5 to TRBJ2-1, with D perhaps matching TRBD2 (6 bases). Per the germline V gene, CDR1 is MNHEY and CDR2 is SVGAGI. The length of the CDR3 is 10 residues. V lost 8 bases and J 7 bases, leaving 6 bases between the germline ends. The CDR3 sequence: CASRGNEQFF. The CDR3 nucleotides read TGTGCCAGCCGGGGGAATGAGCAGTTCTTC.

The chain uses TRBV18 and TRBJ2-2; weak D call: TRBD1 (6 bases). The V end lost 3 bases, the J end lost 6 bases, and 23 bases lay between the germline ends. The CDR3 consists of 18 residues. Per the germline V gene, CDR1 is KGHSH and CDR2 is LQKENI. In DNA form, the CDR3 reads TGTGCCAGCTCACCCCGAACCCCGGGACACGAGGGTGCCGGGGAGCTGTTTTTT. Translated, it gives CASSPRTPGHEGAGELFF. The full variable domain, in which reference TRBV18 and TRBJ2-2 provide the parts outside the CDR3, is NAGVMQNPRHLVRRRGQEARLRCSPMKGHSHVYWYRQLPEEGLKFMVYLQKENIIDESGMPKERFSAEFPKEGPSILRIQQVVRGDSAAYFCASSPRTPGHEGAGELFFGEGSRLTVL.

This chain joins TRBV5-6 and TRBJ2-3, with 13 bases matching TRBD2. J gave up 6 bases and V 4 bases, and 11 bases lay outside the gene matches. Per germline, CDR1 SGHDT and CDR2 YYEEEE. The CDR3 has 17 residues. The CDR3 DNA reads TGTGCCAGCAGCGCACTCCTACTAGCGGGAGGGGAGGATACGCAGTATTTT. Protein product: CASSALLLAGGEDTQYF. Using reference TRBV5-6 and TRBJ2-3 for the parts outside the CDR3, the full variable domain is DAGVTQSPTHLIKTRGQQVTLRCSPKSGHDTVSWYQQALGQGPQFIFQYYEEEERQRGNFPDRFSGHQFPNYSSELNVNALLLGDSALYLCASSALLLAGGEDTQYFGPGTRLTVL.